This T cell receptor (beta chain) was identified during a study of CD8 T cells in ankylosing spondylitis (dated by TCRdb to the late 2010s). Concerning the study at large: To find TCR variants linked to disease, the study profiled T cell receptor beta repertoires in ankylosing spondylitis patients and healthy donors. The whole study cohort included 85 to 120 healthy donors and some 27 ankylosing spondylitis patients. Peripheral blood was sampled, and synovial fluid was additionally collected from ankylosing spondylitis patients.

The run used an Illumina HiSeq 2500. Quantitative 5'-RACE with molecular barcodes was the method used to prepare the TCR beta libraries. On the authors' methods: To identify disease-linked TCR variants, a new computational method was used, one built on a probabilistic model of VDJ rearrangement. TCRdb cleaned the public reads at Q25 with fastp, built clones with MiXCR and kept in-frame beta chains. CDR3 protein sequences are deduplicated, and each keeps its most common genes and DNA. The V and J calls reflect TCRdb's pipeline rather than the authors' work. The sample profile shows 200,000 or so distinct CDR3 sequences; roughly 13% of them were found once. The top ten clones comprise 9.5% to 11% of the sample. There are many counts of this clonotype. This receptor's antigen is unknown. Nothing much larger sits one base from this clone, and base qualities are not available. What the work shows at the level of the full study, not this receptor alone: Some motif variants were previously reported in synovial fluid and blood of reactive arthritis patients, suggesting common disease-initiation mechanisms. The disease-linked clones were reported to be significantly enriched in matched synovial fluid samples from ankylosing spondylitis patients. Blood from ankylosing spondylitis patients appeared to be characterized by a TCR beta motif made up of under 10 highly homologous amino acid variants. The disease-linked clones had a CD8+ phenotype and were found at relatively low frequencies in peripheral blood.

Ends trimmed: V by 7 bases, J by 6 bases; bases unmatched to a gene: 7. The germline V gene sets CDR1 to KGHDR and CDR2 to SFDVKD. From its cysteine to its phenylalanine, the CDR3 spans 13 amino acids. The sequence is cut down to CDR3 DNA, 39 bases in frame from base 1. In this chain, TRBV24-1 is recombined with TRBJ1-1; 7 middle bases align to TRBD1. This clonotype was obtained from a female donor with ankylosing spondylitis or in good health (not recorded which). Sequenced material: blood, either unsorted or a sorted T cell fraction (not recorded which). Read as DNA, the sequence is TGTGCCACCAGGACGACAGGGTCCGCTGAAGCTTTCTTT. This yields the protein CATRTTGSAEAFF.